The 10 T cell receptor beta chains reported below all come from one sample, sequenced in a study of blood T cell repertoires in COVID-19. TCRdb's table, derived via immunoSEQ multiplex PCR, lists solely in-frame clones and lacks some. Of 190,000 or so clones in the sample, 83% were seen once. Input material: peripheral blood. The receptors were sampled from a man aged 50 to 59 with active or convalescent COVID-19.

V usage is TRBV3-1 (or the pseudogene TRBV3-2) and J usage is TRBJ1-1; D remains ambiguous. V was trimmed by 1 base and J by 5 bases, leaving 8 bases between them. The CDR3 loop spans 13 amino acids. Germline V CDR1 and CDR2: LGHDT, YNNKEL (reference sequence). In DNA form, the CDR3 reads TGTGCCAGCAGCCAAGTCCAGATGACTGAAGCTTTCTTT. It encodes CASSQVQMTEAFF.

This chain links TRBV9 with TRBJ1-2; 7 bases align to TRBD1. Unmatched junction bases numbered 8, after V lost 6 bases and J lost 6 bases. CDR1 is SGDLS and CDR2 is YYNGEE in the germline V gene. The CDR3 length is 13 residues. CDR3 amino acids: CASTADRVHGYTF. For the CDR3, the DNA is TGTGCCAGCACCGCCGACAGGGTACATGGCTACACCTTC.

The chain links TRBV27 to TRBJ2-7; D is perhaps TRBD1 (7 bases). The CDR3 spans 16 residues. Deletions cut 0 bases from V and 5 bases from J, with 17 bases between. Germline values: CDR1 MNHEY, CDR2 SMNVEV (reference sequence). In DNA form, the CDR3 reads TGTGCCAGCAGTTTATCGATTCAGGGGGGAATCCACGAGCAGTACTTC. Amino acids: CASSLSIQGGIHEQYF.

The CDR3 region is CASREPGQGTYNEQFF. CDR3 nucleotide sequence: TGTGCCAGCAGAGAACCGGGACAGGGTACCTACAATGAGCAGTTCTTC. This chain connects TRBV27 to TRBJ2-1; 9 bases line up with TRBD1. Per the germline V gene, CDR1 is MNHEY and CDR2 is SMNVEV (reference sequence). This CDR3 has 16 residues. V was clipped by 6 bases and J by 2 bases; unmatched bases: 8.

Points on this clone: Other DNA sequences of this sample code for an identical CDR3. The CDR3 loop reads CASSLRWTSGGAGEQFF. The CDR3 DNA reads TGTGCCAGCAGCCTTCGGTGGACTAGCGGGGGGGCGGGTGAGCAGTTCTTC. J is TRBJ2-1 and V is TRBV3-1 (or the pseudogene TRBV3-2); 15 bases are a match to TRBD2. V shed 4 bases, J shed 9 bases, and the junction held 10 bases outside the gene matches. The germline V gene has CDR1 LGHDT and CDR2 YNNKEL (reference sequence). This CDR3 is 17 amino acids long.

The CDR3 DNA reads TGTGCCTGGTCAAAATCGAGCGGCGGGGGCTATGGCTACACCTTC. Translation gives CAWSKSSGGGYGYTF. The V gene is TRBV30, the J gene TRBJ1-2, with D possibly matching TRBD1 (5 bases). The V end was cut by 5 bases, the J end by 4 bases, with 20 bases between. Per germline, CDR1 GTSNPN and CDR2 SVGIG (reference sequence). The CDR3 loop spans 15 amino acids. Full variable domain (remainder filled in from reference TRBV30 and TRBJ1-2): SQTIHQWPATLVQPVGSPLSLECTVEGTSNPNLYWYRQAAGRGLQLLFYSVGIGQISSEVPQNLSASRPQDRQFILSSKKLLLSDSGFYLCAWSKSSGGGYGYTFGSGTRLTVV.

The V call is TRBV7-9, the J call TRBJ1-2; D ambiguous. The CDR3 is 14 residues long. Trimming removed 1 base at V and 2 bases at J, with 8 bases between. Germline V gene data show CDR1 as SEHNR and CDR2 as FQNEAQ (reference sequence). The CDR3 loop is CASSLGAENYGYTF. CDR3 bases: TGTGCCAGCAGCTTAGGGGCAGAGAACTATGGCTACACCTTC. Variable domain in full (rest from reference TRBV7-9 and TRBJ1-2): DTGVSQNPRHKITKRGQNVTFRCDPISEHNRLYWYRQTLGQGPEFLTYFQNEAQLEKSRLLSDRFSAERPKGSFSTLEIQRTEQGDSAMYLCASSLGAENYGYTFGSGTRLTVV.

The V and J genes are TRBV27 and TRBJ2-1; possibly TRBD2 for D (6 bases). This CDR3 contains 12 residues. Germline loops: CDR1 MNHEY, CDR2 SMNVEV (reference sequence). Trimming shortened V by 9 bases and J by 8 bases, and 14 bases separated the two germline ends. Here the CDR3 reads CASARWDYEQFF. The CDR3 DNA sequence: TGTGCCAGTGCCAGGTGGGACTATGAGCAGTTCTTC.

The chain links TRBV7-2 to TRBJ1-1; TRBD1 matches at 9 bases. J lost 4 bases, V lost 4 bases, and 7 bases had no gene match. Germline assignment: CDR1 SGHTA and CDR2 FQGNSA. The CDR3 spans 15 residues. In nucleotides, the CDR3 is TGTGCCAGCAGCTCATACAGGGGGCCGTTCACTGAAGCTTTCTTT. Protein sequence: CASSSYRGPFTEAFF.

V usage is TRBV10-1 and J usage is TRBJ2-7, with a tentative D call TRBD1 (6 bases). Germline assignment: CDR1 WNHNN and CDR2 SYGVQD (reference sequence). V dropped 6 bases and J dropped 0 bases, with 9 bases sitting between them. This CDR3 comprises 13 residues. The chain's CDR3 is CASSVDSSYEQYF. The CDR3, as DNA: TGCGCCAGCAGCGTGGACAGCTCCTACGAGCAGTACTTC.